These T cell receptor beta chains were read from a single sample in a study of control samples from healthy donors and cancer patients. The protocol was immunoSEQ multiplex PCR, while the TCRdb copy is restricted to in-frame clones and leaves out a portion. The sample records tens of thousands of clones, about 80% being singletons. Sample: blood. These receptors all come from a man over 45 in good health. CDR3s include the opening cysteine and the closing phenylalanine or tryptophan. D genes are given only for firm matches. The listing skips clone size in some rows; elsewhere it reads once, few, many or a size class.

cdr3_aa cdr3_nt j_call clone_size d_call v_call
CAWSVGLMNTEAFF TGTGCCTGGAGTGTGGGGCTTATGAACACTGAAGCTTTCTTT TRBJ1-1 - - TRBV30
CASSEALWQGLNTEAFF TGTGCCAGCAGTGAAGCGCTTTGGCAGGGGCTGAACACTGAAGCTTTCTTT TRBJ1-1 - - TRBV6-1
CASNQEFVSDTQYF TGCGCCAGCAACCAGGAATTCGTGTCAGATACGCAGTATTTT TRBJ2-3 few - TRBV4-1
CASSYFRDTDTQYF TGTGCCAGCAGTTACTTCAGGGACACAGATACGCAGTATTTT TRBJ2-3 - - TRBV6-2/TRBV6-3
CAWGTNGTISQFF TGTGCCTGGGGGACTAACGGGACAATTTCCCAGTTCTTC TRBJ2-1 - - TRBV30
CASRARDGRNQPQHF TGTGCCAGCAGGGCCCGGGACGGAAGGAATCAGCCCCAGCATTTT TRBJ1-5 - - TRBV2
CASSGGRQEGNQPQHF TGTGCCAGCAGTGGGGGAAGACAGGAAGGTAATCAGCCCCAGCATTTT TRBJ1-5 - - TRBV2
CASSYSILAGTYEQYF TGTGCCAGCAGTTACTCGATTCTAGCGGGGACCTACGAGCAGTACTTC TRBJ2-7 - TRBD2 TRBV6-5
CARSGAHQPQHF TGTGCCAGAAGTGGGGCTCATCAGCCCCAGCATTTT TRBJ1-5 - - TRBV5-3
CATSDWGETEAFF TGTGCCACCAGTGATTGGGGGGAGACTGAAGCTTTCTTT TRBJ1-1 - - TRBV24-1
CASSDSEGRTAFF TGTGCCAGCAGTGACTCGGAGGGGAGAACAGCTTTCTTT TRBJ1-1 - - TRBV6-4
CATSDLAGLSYNEQFF TGTGCCACCAGTGACCTGGCGGGCCTCTCCTACAATGAGCAGTTCTTC TRBJ2-1 - - TRBV24-1
CASSQENRAGNEQFF TGCGCCAGCAGCCAAGAGAACAGGGCAGGGAATGAGCAGTTCTTC TRBJ2-1 - - TRBV4-3
CASSPPGRNEKLFF TGTGCCAGCAGCCCACCCGGCAGGAATGAAAAACTGTTTTTT TRBJ1-4 - - TRBV6-2/TRBV6-3
CASNPTGADTQYF TGTGCCAGCAACCCTACAGGGGCAGATACGCAGTATTTT TRBJ2-3 - TRBD1 TRBV7-2
CAISESVANQPQHF TGTGCCATCAGTGAGTCTGTAGCCAATCAGCCCCAGCATTTT TRBJ1-5 - - TRBV10-3
CSARQGPGYTF TGCAGTGCCAGGCAGGGACCTGGCTACACCTTC TRBJ1-2 - - TRBV20-1
CASSQDRNRDHGYTF TGCGCCAGCAGCCAAGATAGGAACAGGGATCATGGCTACACCTTC TRBJ1-2 - - TRBV4-1
CASRTGSYTEAFF TGTGCCAGCAGAACCGGGTCATACACTGAAGCTTTCTTT TRBJ1-1 - - TRBV11-1
CATSPSVGGRISGELFF TGTGCCACCAGCCCGTCGGTTGGGGGGCGCATCTCCGGGGAGCTGTTTTTT TRBJ2-2 - - TRBV15
CASSPRTGNTGELFF TGTGCCAGCAGTCCCCGGACAGGCAACACCGGGGAGCTGTTTTTT TRBJ2-2 - TRBD1 TRBV6-5
CASCGSGANVLTF TGTGCCAGCTGTGGCTCTGGGGCCAACGTCCTGACTTTC TRBJ2-6 - - TRBV27